This entry lists 3 T cell receptor beta chains sequenced from one sample in a study of T-cell memory formation after mild COVID-19. From the 5' RACE reads, TCRdb called clonotypes with MiXCR, one entry per CDR3 protein. The data show about 560,000 distinct CDR3 sequences, with about 18% seen just once and just over 8% held by the top ten. Sample: PBMCs or a T cell subset sorted from them (not recorded which). The receptors were gathered from an adult woman who had mild COVID-19 (a few samples of this study predate the infection). Cell type and time point are not known.

The V and J genes are TRBV12-3 or TRBV12-4 and TRBJ1-1; tentatively, D is TRBD1 (5 bases). CDR3 length: 14 amino acids. Trimming removed 5 bases from V and 5 bases from J, with 15 bases in between. The CDR3 bases are TGTGCCAGCAGTCGGACACTTGGGGGGACTGAAGCTTTCTTT. This gives the protein CASSRTLGGTEAFF.

This clonotype was picked up a small number of times. The chain combines TRBV7-6 with TRBJ2-7; 11 nucleotides line up with TRBD1. V lost 5 bases to trimming and J lost 2 bases; unmatched junction nucleotides: 5. Looked up from germline, CDR1 is SGHVS and CDR2 is FNYEAQ. The CDR3 spans 15 residues. The CDR3 coding sequence is TGTGCCAGCAGCAGGGGGGACAGGGGGGCCTACGAGCAGTACTTC. Residues: CASSRGDRGAYEQYF.

V gene TRBV4-2 combines with J gene TRBJ2-2, with 10 positions matching TRBD2. After removal of 4 bases from V and 0 bases from J, the junction contained 14 bases not matched to a gene. CDR3 length: 20 residues. Germline CDR1 reads LGHNA; CDR2 reads YNFKEQ. The CDR3 nucleotides read TGTGCCAGCAGCCCGAACTCAGGGCTAGCGGGAGTTCCGAACACCGGGGAGCTGTTTTTT. It yields the protein CASSPNSGLAGVPNTGELFF.